The 21 T cell receptor beta chains listed next were all sequenced from one sample in a study of beta chain features in type 1 diabetes. General observations from the study: All four CD4+ subsets of Type 1 diabetes patients contained TCRB CDR3s that were moderately but significantly shorter.

Their antigen targets remain unknown. The study reverse transcribed the entire isolated RNA, so it sequenced expressed TCRB transcripts. The repertoire was sequenced with immunoSEQ multiplex PCR; TCRdb's copy has only in-frame clones and lacks some. The table records about 650,000 clones, around 12% of them present only once. Sequencing input: naive CD4+ T cells from blood. The receptors come from a man aged 25 to 45 with type 1 diabetes.

The rearrangement joins TRBV30 to TRBJ2-7; weak D call: TRBD2 (5 bases). V was shortened by 0 bases and J by 6 bases, with 12 bases between the two germline ends. Germline V CDR1 and CDR2: GTSNPN, SVGIG (reference sequence). The CDR3 totals 13 residues. The CDR3 DNA sequence: TGTGCCTGGAGTGTACTGTCTAGCACCGAGCAGTACTTC. Its protein is CAWSVLSSTEQYF. The whole variable domain, remainder taken from reference TRBV30 and TRBJ2-7, is SQTIHQWPATLVQPVGSPLSLECTVEGTSNPNLYWYRQAAGRGLQLLFYSVGIGQISSEVPQNLSASRPQDRQFILSSKKLLLSDSGFYLCAWSVLSSTEQYFGPGTRLTVT.

This clone occurred a few times. Other DNA sequences within the sample encode an identical CDR3. The chain combines TRBV9 with TRBJ2-3; no clear D. The CDR3 contains 15 residues. V lost 0 bases to trimming and J lost 0 bases, with 8 bases between them. CDR1 and CDR2 from the germline V gene are SGDLS and YYNGEE. CDR3 sequence (DNA): TGTGCCAGCAGCGTAGGAACTTCTAGCACAGATACGCAGTATTTT. Translating gives CASSVGTSSTDTQYF. The full variable domain, with the rest looked up from reference TRBV9 and TRBJ2-3, is DSGVTQTPKHLITATGQRVTLRCSPRSGDLSVYWYQQSLDQGLQFLIQYYNGEERAKGNILERFSAQQFPDLHSELNLSSLELGDSALYFCASSVGTSSTDTQYFGPGTRLTVL.

The CDR3: CASSSGQGITAKNIQYF. The CDR3 coding sequence is TGTGCCAGCAGCTCGGGACAGGGGATCACAGCCAAAAACATTCAGTACTTC. This rearrangement joins TRBV7-2 to TRBJ2-4; 10 nucleotides match TRBD1. V was pared by 4 bases and J by 0 bases, with 6 bases of the junction left unmatched. Germline CDR1 reads SGHTA; CDR2 reads FQGNSA. The CDR3 runs to 17 residues.

This clone was seen only a few times. The chain links TRBV6-5 to TRBJ1-1; D gene unclear. V was cut by 7 bases and J by 2 bases, with 11 bases left in between. The length of the CDR3 is 13 residues. Germline lookup yields CDR1 MNHEY and CDR2 SVGAGI. CDR3 DNA: TGTGCCAGCATGAGGGTAGCAAACACTGAAGCTTTCTTT. Its protein product is CASMRVANTEAFF.

This chain joins TRBV9 and TRBJ1-4; 8 bases are a match to TRBD1. The CDR3 loop spans 14 amino acids. Germline-derived CDR1 and CDR2 are SGDLS and YYNGEE. The junction had 3 bases not matched to a gene; V was cut back by 3 bases and J by 5 bases. Written as DNA, the CDR3 is TGTGCCAGCAGCGGGACAGGGTCGAATGAAAAACTGTTTTTT. Protein: CASSGTGSNEKLFF.

The CDR3 bases are TGTGCCAGCAGCAGGCCGGGACTAGCGGACCCTTACCACTCCTACAATGAGCAGTTCTTC. This sequence encodes CASSRPGLADPYHSYNEQFF. This chain connects TRBV21-1 to TRBJ2-1; the table's D gene call, TRBD2, was not cross checked with the DNA. TRBV21-1 is tagged as a pseudogene. The CDR3 extends over 20 amino acids.

This chain connects TRBV7-9 to TRBJ2-1, with 10 nucleotides matching TRBD1. This CDR3 region has 15 residues. Per germline, CDR1 SEHNR and CDR2 FQNEAQ (reference sequence). V lost 5 bases, J lost 4 bases, and 5 bases stayed unmatched. CDR3 protein: CASSPTGGKYNEQFF. The CDR3 DNA sequence: TGTGCCAGCAGCCCGACAGGGGGCAAGTACAATGAGCAGTTCTTC.

J is TRBJ2-3 and V is TRBV30; either TRBD1 or TRBD2 may fit D (6 bases each). Trimming removed 3 bases at V and 5 bases at J, with 21 bases between. The CDR3 is 16 residues long. Germline CDR1 is GTSNPN and CDR2 is SVGIG (reference sequence). CDR3 loop: CAWSVGGQGLVDTQYF. In DNA, the CDR3 is TGTGCCTGGAGCGTTGGGGGGCAGGGTTTGGTAGATACGCAGTATTTT.

This sequence joins TRBV7-2 and TRBJ2-3; D may be TRBD2 (6 bases). Germline-derived CDR1 and CDR2 are SGHTA and FQGNSA. The CDR3 length is 16 residues. Trimming shortened V by 5 bases and J by 0 bases, and 15 bases separated the two germline ends. This CDR3 is CASSHWAGTSTDTQYF. CDR3 DNA sequence: TGTGCCAGCAGCCACTGGGCGGGGACTAGCACAGATACGCAGTATTTT.

V usage is TRBV30 and J usage is TRBJ1-2; no definite D call. CDR3 size: 12 residues. From germline, CDR1 is GTSNPN and CDR2 SVGIG (reference sequence). The V and J ends lost 1 base and 5 bases respectively, with 8 bases between them. CDR3 in DNA: TGTGCCTGGAGTGGAGGGAGGTATGGCTACACCTTC. It translates to CAWSGGRYGYTF.

This clone was counted only a few times. The gene calls are TRBV19 and TRBJ1-1; 8 bases agree with TRBD1. V lost 3 bases, J lost 1 base, and 4 bases stayed unmatched. The germline gives CDR1 LNHDA, CDR2 SQIVND (reference sequence). This CDR3 is built from 15 residues. For the CDR3, the DNA is TGTGCCAGTAGTATGCAGGGGGCAGGGAACACTGAAGCTTTCTTT. Translated: CASSMQGAGNTEAFF. The full variable domain, in which reference TRBV19 and TRBJ1-1 provide the parts outside the CDR3, is DGGITQSPKYLFRKEGQNVTLSCEQNLNHDAMYWYRQDPGQGLRLIYYSQIVNDFQKGDIAEGYSVSREKKESFPLTVTSAQKNPTAFYLCASSMQGAGNTEAFFGQGTRLTVV.

The rearrangement joins TRBV4-2 to TRBJ2-7, with 7 bases aligning to TRBD2. Per the germline V gene, CDR1 is LGHNA and CDR2 is YNFKEQ. This CDR3 is 13 amino acids long. Trimming at V came to 4 bases and at J to 5 bases, leaving 5 bases not matched to a gene. The CDR3 spells CASSRPRGNEQYF. In DNA, the CDR3 is TGTGCCAGCAGCCGGCCGCGGGGGAACGAGCAGTACTTC.

The chain links TRBV5-1 to TRBJ2-4; D is unclear. V shed 7 bases and J shed 1 base, with 12 bases lying between them. The CDR3 consists of 14 residues. Germline V gene lookup returns CDR1 SGHRS and CDR2 YFSETQ. The CDR3 coding sequence is TGCGCCAGCCGACCCAACTTGGCCAAAAACATTCAGTACTTC. This translates into CASRPNLAKNIQYF.

This clone occurred a few times. Other nucleotide sequences from this sample produce the same CDR3. The CDR3 sequence: CASRAGGNQPQHF. In DNA form, the CDR3 reads TGCGCCAGCAGGGCCGGGGGCAATCAGCCCCAGCATTTT. The rearrangement uses TRBV5-1 and TRBJ1-5; the D is unclear. Germline V CDR1 and CDR2: SGHRS, YFSETQ. Trimming took off 5 bases at V and 2 bases at J, with 8 bases between the two ends. This CDR3 is 13 amino acids long.

This clone was seen a few times. The J gene is TRBJ2-7, the V gene TRBV29-1, with 8 bases lining up with TRBD1. This CDR3 is 14 amino acids long. Per germline, CDR1 SQVTM and CDR2 ANQGSEA. Trimming cost V 7 bases and J 3 bases; bases outside gene matches: 11. The CDR3 region is CSAVTGGKSYEQYF. The CDR3 DNA follows: TGCAGCGCCGTTACAGGGGGAAAAAGCTACGAGCAGTACTTC.

The chain combines TRBV27 with TRBJ1-1, with 12 bases matching TRBD1. The CDR3 spans 14 residues. Losses at the gene ends were 6 bases for V and 6 bases for J; bases not matched to a gene: 5. Germline V gene sequence: CDR1 MNHEY, CDR2 SMNVEV (reference sequence). The CDR3 spells CASRMGQGAPEAFF. The CDR3 DNA sequence: TGTGCCAGCAGGATGGGACAGGGGGCCCCTGAAGCTTTCTTT.

This clone occurred a few times. The sample contains more than one DNA sequence encoding this CDR3. V and J are TRBV7-9 and TRBJ2-3; the D gene is possibly TRBD2 (6 bases). This CDR3 region has 15 residues. V dropped 5 bases and J dropped 0 bases, with 12 bases sitting between them. In germline, CDR1 is SEHNR, CDR2 FQNEAQ (reference sequence). The CDR3 reads CASSLVAASTDTQYF. CDR3 nucleotide sequence: TGTGCCAGCAGCCTGGTAGCGGCTAGCACAGATACGCAGTATTTT.

This clone has only a few counts. V and J are TRBV23-1 and TRBJ2-3; D tentatively reads TRBD1 or TRBD2 (5 bases each). Being an ORF, TRBV23-1 has a function that is uncertain. There are 16 residues in the CDR3. The V gene lost 2 bases and the J gene lost 1 base, with 13 bases spanning the gap. CDR3 DNA sequence: TGCGCCAGCAGTCAACCCGGGACGGTGGGCACAGATACGCAGTATTTT. It codes for CASSQPGTVGTDTQYF.

This clone was seen more than once but under ten times. The chain links TRBV7-2 to TRBJ2-1; a possible D gene is TRBD1 (6 bases). V lost 4 bases to trimming and J lost 5 bases, with 9 bases between them. This CDR3 comprises 13 residues. Germline CDR1 is SGHTA and CDR2 is FQGNSA. The CDR3 loop reads CASSSDSNNEQFF. The CDR3 DNA reads as TGTGCCAGCAGCTCGGACAGTAACAATGAGCAGTTCTTC.

This clone was seen more than once but under ten times. The chain carries TRBV28 and TRBJ2-1; 7 bases map to TRBD1. In germline, CDR1 is MDHEN, CDR2 SYDVKM. The CDR3 is 17 residues long. The trim removed 6 bases at V and 5 bases at J, leaving 16 bases unmatched. CDR3 coding DNA: TGTGCCAGCAGCACCTTGAATATCCGGGACAGTAACAATGAGCAGTTCTTC. Translating gives CASSTLNIRDSNNEQFF.

There are a few counts of this clone. The J gene is TRBJ2-1, the V gene TRBV10-3, with D possibly TRBD1 on 5 matching bases. This CDR3 has 15 residues. In germline, CDR1 is ENHRY, CDR2 SYGVKD. With 6 bases removed from V and 2 bases from J, the gap between germline ends came to 14 bases. This CDR3 reads CAIRGAGSAYNEQFF. The CDR3 DNA follows: TGTGCCATCAGAGGGGCAGGGTCGGCCTACAATGAGCAGTTCTTC.